This TCR beta chain was recorded in a study of a mutant IDH1 vaccine in newly diagnosed glioma. Overall study: Either 4-6 weeks after radiotherapy alone or alongside temozolomide, vaccination was begun. The treated population exhibited a male proportion of roughly 60%, a female proportion of around 40%, and a mean age of approximately 42 years.

The repertoire was sequenced with immunoSEQ multiplex PCR; TCRdb's copy has only in-frame clones and lacks some. The sample contains fewer than 100,000 clones, 91% of which appear only once. Of note for this clone: Its antigen is still unknown.

Trimming removed 1 base at V and 8 bases at J, with 7 bases between. The CDR3 loop spans 12 amino acids. CDR1 is SGHRS, CDR2 YFSETQ, per germline. The time point here: week 5, during vaccination. The vaccine gave 300 ug of a 20-mer mutant IDH1 peptide subcutaneously per dose. Sequenced here: PBMCs, sampled from a glioma patient whose treatment included an IDH1 peptide vaccine. The origin of this receptor is a woman aged 50 to 60 with glioma. V gene TRBV5-1 combines with J gene TRBJ2-1; D gene ambiguous. The CDR3 DNA is TGCGCCAGCAGCTTGCACGGTCATGAGCAGTTCTTC. This translates into CASSLHGHEQFF.